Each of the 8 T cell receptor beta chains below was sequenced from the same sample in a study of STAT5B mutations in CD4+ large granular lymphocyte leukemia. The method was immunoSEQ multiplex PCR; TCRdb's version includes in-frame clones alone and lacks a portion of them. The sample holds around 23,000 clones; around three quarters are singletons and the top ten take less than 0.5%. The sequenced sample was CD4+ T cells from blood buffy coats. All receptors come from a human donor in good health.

The CDR3 loop is CASSNSGTGEYEQFF. CDR3 bases: TGTGCCAGCAGTAATTCCGGGACAGGGGAATATGAGCAGTTCTTC. V is TRBV7-9 and J is TRBJ2-1; TRBD1 aligns across 10 bases. The CDR3 extends over 15 amino acids. Germline lookup yields CDR1 SEHNR and CDR2 FQNEAQ (reference sequence). V dropped 6 bases and J dropped 8; count of bases not matched to a gene: 10.

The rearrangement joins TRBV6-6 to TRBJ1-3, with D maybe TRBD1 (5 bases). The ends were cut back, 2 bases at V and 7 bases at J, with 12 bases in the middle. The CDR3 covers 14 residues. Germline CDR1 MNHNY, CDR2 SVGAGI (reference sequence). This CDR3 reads CASSYGGVDNTIYF. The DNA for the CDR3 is TGTGCCAGCAGTTACGGGGGGGTAGATAACACCATATATTTT.

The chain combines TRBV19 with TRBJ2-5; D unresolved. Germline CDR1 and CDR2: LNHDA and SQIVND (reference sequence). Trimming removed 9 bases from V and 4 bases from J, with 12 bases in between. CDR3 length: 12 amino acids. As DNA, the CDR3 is TGTGCCAGCGGCCGGGCCTCAGAGACCCAGTACTTC. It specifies CASGRASETQYF. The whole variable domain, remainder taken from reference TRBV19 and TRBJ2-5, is DGGITQSPKYLFRKEGQNVTLSCEQNLNHDAMYWYRQDPGQGLRLIYYSQIVNDFQKGDIAEGYSVSREKKESFPLTVTSAQKNPTAFYLCASGRASETQYFGPGTRLLVL.

The CDR3 nucleotides are TGTGCCAGCAGCCCCTATCTAGGAGCTGCGGTTGGTTCCTACAATGAGCAGTTCTTC. Translated, it gives CASSPYLGAAVGSYNEQFF. The chain is built from TRBV4-2 and TRBJ2-1; D remains unclear. Per the germline V gene, CDR1 is LGHNA and CDR2 is YNFKEQ. The CDR3 is 19 amino acids. Deletions cut 4 bases from V and 1 base from J, with 23 bases between.

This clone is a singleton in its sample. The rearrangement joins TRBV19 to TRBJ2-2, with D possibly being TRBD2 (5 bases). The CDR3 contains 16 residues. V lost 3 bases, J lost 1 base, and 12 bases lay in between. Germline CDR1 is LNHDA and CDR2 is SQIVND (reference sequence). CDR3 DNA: TGTGCCAGTAGTATGGCCCAGCGGAGGAACACCGGGGAGCTGTTTTTT. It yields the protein CASSMAQRRNTGELFF.

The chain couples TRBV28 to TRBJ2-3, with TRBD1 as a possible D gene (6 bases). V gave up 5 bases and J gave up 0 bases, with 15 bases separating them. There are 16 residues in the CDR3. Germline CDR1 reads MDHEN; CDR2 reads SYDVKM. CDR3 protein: CASSPYRAPSTDTQYF. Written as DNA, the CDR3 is TGTGCCAGCAGTCCATACAGGGCCCCTAGCACAGATACGCAGTATTTT.

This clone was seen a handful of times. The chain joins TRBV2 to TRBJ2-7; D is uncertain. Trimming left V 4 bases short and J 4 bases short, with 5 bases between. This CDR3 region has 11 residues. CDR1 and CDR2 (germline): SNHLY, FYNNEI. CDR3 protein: CASSAQYEQYF. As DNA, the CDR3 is TGTGCCAGCAGTGCACAGTACGAGCAGTACTTC.

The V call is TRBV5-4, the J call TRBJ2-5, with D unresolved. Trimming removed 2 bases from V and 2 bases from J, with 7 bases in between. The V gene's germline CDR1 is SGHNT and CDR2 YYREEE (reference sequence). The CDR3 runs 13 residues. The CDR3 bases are TGTGCCAGCAGCTTCGCGGAGCAAGAGACCCAGTACTTC. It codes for CASSFAEQETQYF. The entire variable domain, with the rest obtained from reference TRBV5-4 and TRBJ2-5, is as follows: ETGVTQSPTHLIKTRGQQVTLRCSSQSGHNTVSWYQQALGQGPQFIFQYYREEENGRGNFPPRFSGLQFPNYSSELNVNALELDDSALYLCASSFAEQETQYFGPGTRLLVL.